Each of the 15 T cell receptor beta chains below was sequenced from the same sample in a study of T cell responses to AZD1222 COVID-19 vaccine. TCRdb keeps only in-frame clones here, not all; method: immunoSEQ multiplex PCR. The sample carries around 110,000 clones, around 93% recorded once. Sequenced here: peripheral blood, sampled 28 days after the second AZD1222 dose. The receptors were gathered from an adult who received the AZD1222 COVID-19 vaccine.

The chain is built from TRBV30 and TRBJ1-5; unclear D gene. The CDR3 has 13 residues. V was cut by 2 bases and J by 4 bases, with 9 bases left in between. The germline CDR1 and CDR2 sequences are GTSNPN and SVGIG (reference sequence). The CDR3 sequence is CAWSIQRNQPQHF. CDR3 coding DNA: TGTGCCTGGAGTATACAGCGTAATCAGCCCCAGCATTTT.

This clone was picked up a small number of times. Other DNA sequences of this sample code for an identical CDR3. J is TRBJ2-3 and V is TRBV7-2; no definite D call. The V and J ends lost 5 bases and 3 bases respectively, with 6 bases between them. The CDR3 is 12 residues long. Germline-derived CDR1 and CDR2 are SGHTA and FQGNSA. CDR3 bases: TGTGCCAGCAGCCCCTATACAGATACGCAGTATTTT. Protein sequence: CASSPYTDTQYF. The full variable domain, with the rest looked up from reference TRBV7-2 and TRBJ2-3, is GAGVSQSPSNKVTEKGKDVELRCDPISGHTALYWYRQSLGQGLEFLIYFQGNSAPDKSGLPSDRFSAERTGGSVSTLTIQRTQQEDSAVYLCASSPYTDTQYFGPGTRLTVL.

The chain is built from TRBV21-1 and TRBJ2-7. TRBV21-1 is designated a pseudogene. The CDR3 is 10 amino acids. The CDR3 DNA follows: TGTGCCAGCACCCCCTACGAGCAGTACTTC. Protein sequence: CASTPYEQYF.

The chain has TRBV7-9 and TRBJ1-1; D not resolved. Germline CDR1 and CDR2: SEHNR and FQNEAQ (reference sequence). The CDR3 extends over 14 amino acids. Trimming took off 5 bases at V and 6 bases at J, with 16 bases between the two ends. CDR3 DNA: TGTGCCAGCAGCGCTCCAGGTGGGTTTTCTGAAGCTTTCTTT. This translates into CASSAPGGFSEAFF.

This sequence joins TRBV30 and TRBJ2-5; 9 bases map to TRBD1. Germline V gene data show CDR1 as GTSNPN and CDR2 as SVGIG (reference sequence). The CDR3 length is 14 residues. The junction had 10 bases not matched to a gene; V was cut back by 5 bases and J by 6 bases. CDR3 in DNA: TGTGCCTGGGTATCGGGACAGGGTTATCAGACCCAGTACTTC. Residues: CAWVSGQGYQTQYF.

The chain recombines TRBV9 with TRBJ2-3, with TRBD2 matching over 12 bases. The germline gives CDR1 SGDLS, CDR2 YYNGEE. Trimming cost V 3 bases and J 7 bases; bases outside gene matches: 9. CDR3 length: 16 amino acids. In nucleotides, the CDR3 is TGTGCCAGCAGCGATAGGAGACTAGCGGGAGTAAATACGCAGTATTTT. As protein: CASSDRRLAGVNTQYF.

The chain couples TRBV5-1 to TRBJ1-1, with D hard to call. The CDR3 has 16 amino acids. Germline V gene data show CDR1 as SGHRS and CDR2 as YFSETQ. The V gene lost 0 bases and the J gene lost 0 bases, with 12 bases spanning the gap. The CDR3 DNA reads TGCGCCAGCAGCTTGGTTCGCGGCAGCATGAACACTGAAGCTTTCTTT. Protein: CASSLVRGSMNTEAFF.

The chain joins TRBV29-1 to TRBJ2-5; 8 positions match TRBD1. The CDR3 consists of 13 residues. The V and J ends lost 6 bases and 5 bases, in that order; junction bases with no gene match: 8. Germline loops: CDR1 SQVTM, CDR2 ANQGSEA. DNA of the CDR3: TGCAGCGTCCGAGGGCAGGGGGCTGAGACCCAGTACTTC. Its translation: CSVRGQGAETQYF. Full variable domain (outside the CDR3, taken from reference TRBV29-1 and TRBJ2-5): SAVISQKPSRDICQRGTSLTIQCQVDSQVTMMFWYRQQPGQSLTLIATANQGSEATYESGFVIDKFPISRPNLTFSTLTVSNMSPEDSSIYLCSVRGQGAETQYFGPGTRLLVL.

In DNA, the CDR3 is TGTGCCAGCAGCCAACAGACAGGGCACTTTTCTGAAGCTTTCTTT. It specifies CASSQQTGHFSEAFF. V gene TRBV14 combines with J gene TRBJ1-1, with 7 nucleotides matching TRBD1. CDR3 size: 15 residues. Losses at the gene ends were 2 bases for V and 6 bases for J; bases not matched to a gene: 9. CDR1 is SGHDN and CDR2 is FVKESK in the germline V gene.

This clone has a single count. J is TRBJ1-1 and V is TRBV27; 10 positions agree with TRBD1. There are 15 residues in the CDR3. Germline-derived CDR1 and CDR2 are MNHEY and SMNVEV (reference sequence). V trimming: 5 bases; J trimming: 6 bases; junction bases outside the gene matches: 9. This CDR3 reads CASSRKPGQGPEAFF. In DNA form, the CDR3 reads TGTGCCAGCAGTCGAAAGCCGGGACAGGGGCCTGAAGCTTTCTTT.

The CDR3 protein is CASSLTGRDEQYF. In nucleotides, the CDR3 is TGTGCCAGCAGCCTGACGGGTAGGGACGAGCAGTACTTC. The chain recombines TRBV5-6 with TRBJ2-7, with D uncertain. The germline V gene encodes CDR1 SGHDT and CDR2 YYEEEE. Trimming took off 4 bases at V and 5 bases at J, with 13 bases between the two ends. This CDR3 spans 13 amino acids.

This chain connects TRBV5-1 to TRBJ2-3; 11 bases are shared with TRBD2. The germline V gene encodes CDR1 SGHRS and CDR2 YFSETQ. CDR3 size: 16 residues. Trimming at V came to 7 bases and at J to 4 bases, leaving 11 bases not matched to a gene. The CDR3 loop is CASSPGLAVAPDTQYF. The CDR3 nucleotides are TGCGCCAGCTCTCCGGGACTAGCGGTTGCCCCAGATACGCAGTATTTT.

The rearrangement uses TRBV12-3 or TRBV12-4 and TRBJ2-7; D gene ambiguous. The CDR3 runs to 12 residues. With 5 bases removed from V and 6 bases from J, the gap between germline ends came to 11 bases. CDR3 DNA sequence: TGTGCCAGCAGTCCAGGACCCGCCGAGCAGTACTTC. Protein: CASSPGPAEQYF.

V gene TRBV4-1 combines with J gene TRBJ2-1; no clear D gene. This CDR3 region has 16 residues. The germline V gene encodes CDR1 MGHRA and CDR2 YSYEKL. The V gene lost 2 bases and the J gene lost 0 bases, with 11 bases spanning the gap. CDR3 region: CASSQLDILSYNEQFF. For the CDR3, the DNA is TGCGCCAGCAGCCAATTAGACATTCTCTCCTACAATGAGCAGTTCTTC.

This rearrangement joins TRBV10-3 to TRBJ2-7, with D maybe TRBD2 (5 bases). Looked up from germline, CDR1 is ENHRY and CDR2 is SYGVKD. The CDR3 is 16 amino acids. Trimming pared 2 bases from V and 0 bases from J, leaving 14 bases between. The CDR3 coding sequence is TGTGCCATCAGTGAGGGATTGAGGGAATCCTCCTACGAGCAGTACTTC. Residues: CAISEGLRESSYEQYF.